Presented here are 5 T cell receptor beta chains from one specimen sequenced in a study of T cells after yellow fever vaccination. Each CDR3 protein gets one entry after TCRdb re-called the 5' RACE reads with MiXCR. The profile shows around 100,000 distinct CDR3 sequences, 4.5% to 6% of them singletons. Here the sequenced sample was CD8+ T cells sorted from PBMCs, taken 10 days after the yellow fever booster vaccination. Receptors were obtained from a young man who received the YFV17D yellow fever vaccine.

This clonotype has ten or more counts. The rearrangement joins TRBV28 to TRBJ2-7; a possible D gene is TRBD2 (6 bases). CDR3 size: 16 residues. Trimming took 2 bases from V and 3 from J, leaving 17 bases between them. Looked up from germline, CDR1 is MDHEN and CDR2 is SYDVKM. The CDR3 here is CASSLVTAAGYYEQYF. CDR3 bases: TGTGCCAGCAGTTTAGTAACGGCAGCGGGTTACTACGAGCAGTACTTC.

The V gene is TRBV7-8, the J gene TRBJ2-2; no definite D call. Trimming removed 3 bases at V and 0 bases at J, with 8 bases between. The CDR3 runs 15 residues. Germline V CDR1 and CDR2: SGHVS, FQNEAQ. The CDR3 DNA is TGTGCCAGCAGCTTCCCTGTCGCGAACACCGGGGAGCTGTTTTTT. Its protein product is CASSFPVANTGELFF.

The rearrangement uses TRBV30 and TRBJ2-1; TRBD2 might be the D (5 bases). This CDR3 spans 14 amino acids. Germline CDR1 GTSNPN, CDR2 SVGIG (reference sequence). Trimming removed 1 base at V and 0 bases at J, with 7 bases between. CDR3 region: CAWSGERSYNEQFF. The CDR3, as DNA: TGTGCCTGGAGTGGGGAGCGCTCCTACAATGAGCAGTTCTTC.

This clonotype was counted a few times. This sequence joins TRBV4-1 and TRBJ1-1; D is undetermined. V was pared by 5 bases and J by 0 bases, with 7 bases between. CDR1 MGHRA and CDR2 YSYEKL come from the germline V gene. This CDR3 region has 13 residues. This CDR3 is CASSFALNTEAFF. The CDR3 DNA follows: TGCGCCAGCAGCTTTGCCCTGAACACTGAAGCTTTCTTT.

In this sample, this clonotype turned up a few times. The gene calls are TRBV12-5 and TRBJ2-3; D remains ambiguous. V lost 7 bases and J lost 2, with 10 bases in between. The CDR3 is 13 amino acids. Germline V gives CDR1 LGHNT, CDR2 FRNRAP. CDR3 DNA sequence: TGTGCTAGTGCCCTCCTGTCCACAGATACGCAGTATTTT. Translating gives CASALLSTDTQYF.